The present T cell receptor (beta chain) was sequenced within a study of CD8 T cells in ankylosing spondylitis. A few counts support this clonotype. TCRdb re-called the 5' RACE reads through MiXCR, storing one row per CDR3 protein. The sample shows nearly 250,000 distinct CDR3 sequences, roughly 32% of them seen only once. CDR3 length: 16 amino acids. From germline, CDR1 is SGHAT and CDR2 FQNNGV. V dropped 3 bases and J dropped 4; count of bases not matched to a gene: 7. The receptor was derived from a male donor with ankylosing spondylitis or in good health (not recorded which). The sample was blood, either unsorted or a sorted T cell fraction (not recorded which). The V and J genes are TRBV11-2 and TRBJ2-3, with 10 bases that match TRBD2. The CDR3, as DNA: TGTGCCAGCAGCTTGGTAGCGGGGGGCGCCCCAGATACGCAGTATTTT. Its protein product is CASSLVAGGAPDTQYF.